This record covers a single T cell receptor (beta chain). This specimen belongs to a study of blood T cell repertoires in COVID-19. V gave up 6 bases and J gave up 0 bases; unmatched junction bases: 10. Germline CDR1 KGHSH, CDR2 LQKENI. CDR3 size: 18 residues. Only in-frame clones appear in the TCRdb table, and some are missing; sequencing was by immunoSEQ multiplex PCR. The data contain 30,000 to 40,000 clones, almost 90% of them singletons. V and J are TRBV18 and TRBJ2-6, with 8 bases aligning to TRBD2. The origin of this receptor is a human donor with active COVID-19. The donor label of this sample is uncertain. Input material: peripheral blood. The CDR3 loop is CASSPRTSPISGANVLTF. In DNA, the CDR3 is TGTGCCAGCTCGCCAAGGACTAGCCCGATCTCTGGGGCCAACGTCCTGACTTTC.